The rows below give T cell receptor beta chains drawn from one sample of a study of response to subunit inactivated influenza vaccine. TCRdb re-analysed the RT-PCR reads in MiXCR, keeping a single row per CDR3 protein. The data contain over 400,000 distinct CDR3 sequences, roughly 9.8% of them singletons. This material consisted of PBMCs from blood, taken roughly 47 days after vaccination. The source of these receptors is a man aged 45-65 years who received an inactivated influenza vaccine. Each CDR3 is given with its conserved first and last residue.

TRBV4-1,TRBJ1-5,CASSQDHSYSNQPQHF
TRBV18,TRBJ1-1,CASSPLAQPTNTEAFF
TRBV12-3/TRBV12-4,TRBJ1-6,CASSSPWRNSPLHF
TRBV5-1,TRBJ2-2,CASSGGLGQGGNRELFF
TRBV7-9,TRBJ2-7,CASSFPGSYEQYF
TRBV5-6,TRBJ2-7,CASRYIRDSYEQYF
TRBV7-9,TRBJ2-7,CASSDSRGAPYEQYF
TRBV5-1,TRBJ2-5,CASSLVPPGETQYF
TRBV20-1,TRBJ2-1,CSAKRGSYNEQFF
TRBV6-2/TRBV6-3,TRBJ2-2,CASTRQGANTGELFF
TRBV12-3/TRBV12-4,TRBJ2-5,CASSDPRTSGGQETQYF
TRBV3-1,TRBJ1-2,CASSQDRLRFYGYTF
TRBV12-3/TRBV12-4,TRBJ2-5,CASQPVGTVQETQYF
TRBV5-6,TRBJ1-5,CASSSGGNQPQHF
TRBV4-2,TRBJ1-2,CASSQEGKGAHGYTF
TRBV7-9,TRBJ1-5,CASSLWTGGGNQPQHF
TRBV29-1,TRBJ2-1,CSVDTGEANEQFF
TRBV5-6,TRBJ2-7,CASSLSSGRTPQYF
TRBV28,TRBJ1-6,CASSFIRSLHF
TRBV29-1,TRBJ1-1,CSVERTSTEAFF
TRBV11-2,TRBJ1-6,CASSLGPGAALHF
TRBV5-1,TRBJ2-1,CASSFSTRAVQFF
TRBV15,TRBJ2-3,CATSSPGQSSTDTQYF
TRBV12-3/TRBV12-4,TRBJ1-4,CASSLSFRANEKLFF
TRBV20-1,TRBJ2-7,CSARVLQISYEQYF
TRBV12-3/TRBV12-4,TRBJ2-7,CASSPSRVLSYEQYF
TRBV20-1,TRBJ2-5,CSASATGLGGETQYF
TRBV12-3/TRBV12-4,TRBJ1-1,CASSLTVEGSEAFF
TRBV6-2/TRBV6-3,TRBJ2-7,CASSYFQDWQERYEQYF
TRBV28,TRBJ1-2,CASSLPRVGYTF
TRBV5-1,TRBJ2-7,CASSFNFRTGLSSYEQYF
TRBV5-1,TRBJ1-2,CASSLAGVGGYTF
TRBV25-1,TRBJ1-4,CASSSGGGEKLFF
TRBV5-1,TRBJ2-1,CASSLRVTSGGYEQFF
TRBV7-2,TRBJ2-5,CASRRISGTGLSETQYF
TRBV12-3/TRBV12-4,TRBJ2-7,CASSFGPSSYEQYF
TRBV12-3/TRBV12-4,TRBJ1-3,CASSLRAGGNTIYF
TRBV4-2,TRBJ2-6,CASSRDRTGANVLTF
TRBV5-1,TRBJ2-5,CASSHTGVQETQYF
TRBV30,TRBJ2-7,CAWSTGTGISEQYF
TRBV6-1,TRBJ2-5,CASSGGTYSIETQYF
TRBV13,TRBJ2-2,CASSLGLDPGELFF
TRBV7-2,TRBJ2-2,CASSLERVGELFF
TRBV6-1,TRBJ2-2,CASRDLATGELFF
TRBV12-3/TRBV12-4,TRBJ1-5,CASSYTGPPPQHF
TRBV6-5,TRBJ2-7,CASSYRTGHEQYF